A single sample is the source of the 19 T cell receptor beta chains below, sequenced in a study of blood T cell repertoires in COVID-19. Only in-frame clones appear in the TCRdb table, and some are missing; sequencing was by immunoSEQ multiplex PCR. The sample lists around 160,000 clones; 85% to 95% were seen once. Sequencing was carried out using peripheral blood. These receptors originate from a woman aged 55-70 years with COVID-19, enrolled during active disease.

The chain combines TRBV6-2 or TRBV6-3 with TRBJ1-6; D may be TRBD1 (6 bases). Trimming took 2 bases from V and 16 from J, leaving 12 bases between them. The CDR3 runs to 12 residues. Looked up from germline, CDR1 is MNHEY and CDR2 is SVGEGT. The CDR3 sequence is CASSYVQGQLHF. In nucleotides, the CDR3 is TGTGCCAGCAGTTACGTCCAGGGGCAACTCCACTTT.

This clone was found a few times. This sequence joins TRBV4-1 and TRBJ1-2; 8 nucleotides align to TRBD1. J gave up 4 bases and V 5 bases, and 9 bases lay outside the gene matches. The CDR3 consists of 15 residues. CDR1 and CDR2 from the germline V gene are MGHRA and YSYEKL. This CDR3 is CASSTTGAQSYGYTF. CDR3 in DNA: TGCGCCAGCAGCACGACAGGGGCGCAGAGCTATGGCTACACCTTC.

V gene TRBV19 combines with J gene TRBJ1-4; no clear D gene. The CDR3 loop spans 14 amino acids. Trimming cost V 3 bases and J 3 bases, with 8 bases left between them. Germline loops: CDR1 LNHDA, CDR2 SQIVND (reference sequence). CDR3 sequence: CASSIATANEKLFF. CDR3 sequence (DNA): TGTGCCAGTAGTATCGCGACTGCTAATGAAAAACTGTTTTTT.

The chain links TRBV3-1 (or the pseudogene TRBV3-2) to TRBJ2-2; maybe TRBD1 (5 bases). CDR1 and CDR2 from the germline V gene are LGHDT and YNNKEL (reference sequence). V dropped 0 bases and J dropped 5 bases, with 10 bases sitting between them. The CDR3 length is 15 residues. CDR3 sequence: CASSQDRVRTGELFF. CDR3 DNA: TGTGCCAGCAGCCAAGACAGGGTTAGAACCGGGGAGCTGTTTTTT.

The V and J genes are TRBV7-2 and TRBJ2-1, with TRBD2 matching over 8 bases. The CDR3 length is 13 residues. The germline gives CDR1 SGHTA, CDR2 FQGNSA. Trimming at V came to 1 base and at J to 15 bases, leaving 8 bases not matched to a gene. The CDR3 spells CASSLESRREGFF. The CDR3 DNA reads TGTGCCAGCAGCTTAGAGTCCCGCCGGGAGGGGTTCTTC. Drawing the rest from reference TRBV7-2 and TRBJ2-1, the complete variable domain is GAGVSQSPSNKVTEKGKDVELRCDPISGHTALYWYRQSLGQGLEFLIYFQGNSAPDKSGLPSDRFSAERTGGSVSTLTIQRTQQEDSAVYLCASSLESRREGFFGPGTRLTVL.

The chain couples TRBV30 to TRBJ2-1; D not certain. Germline V lookup: CDR1 GTSNPN, CDR2 SVGIG (reference sequence). This CDR3 has 13 amino acids. Trimming pared 3 bases from V and 0 bases from J, leaving 6 bases between. DNA for the CDR3: TGTGCCTGGAGAACAAGCTCCTACAATGAGCAGTTCTTC. Translated: CAWRTSSYNEQFF.

The V call is TRBV25-1, the J call TRBJ1-1; D is possibly TRBD1 (6 bases). V lost 3 bases to trimming and J lost 5 bases, with 16 bases between them. There are 15 residues in the CDR3. Germline-derived CDR1 and CDR2 are MGHDK and SYGVNS. CDR3 in amino acids: CASSDGSGAPTEAFF. CDR3 nucleotides: TGTGCCAGCAGTGATGGTTCAGGGGCCCCTACTGAAGCTTTCTTT.

This sequence joins TRBV25-1 and TRBJ1-1; D is ambiguous. Per the germline V gene, CDR1 is MGHDK and CDR2 is SYGVNS. V lost 3 bases and J 1 base, leaving 6 bases between the germline ends. CDR3 length: 13 amino acids. The CDR3, as DNA: TGTGCCAGCAGTGATAACAGGAACACTGAAGCTTTCTTT. It is translated as CASSDNRNTEAFF.

This rearrangement joins TRBV5-6 to TRBJ2-2, with TRBD1 matching over 9 bases. V shed 4 bases and J 0 bases; nucleotides not matched to a gene: 1. The CDR3 length is 15 residues. CDR1 and CDR2 from the germline V gene are SGHDT and YYEEEE. The CDR3 sequence is CASSRQGANTGELFF. The CDR3 DNA sequence: TGTGCCAGCAGCCGACAGGGGGCGAACACCGGGGAGCTGTTTTTT.

The chain is built from TRBV2 and TRBJ1-4; 7 bases align to TRBD1. Germline assignment: CDR1 SNHLY and CDR2 FYNNEI. V lost 2 bases, J lost 4 bases, and 7 bases stayed unmatched. The CDR3 sequence is 16 residues long. DNA for the CDR3: TGTGCCAGCAGTGAATCGAAGACAGGGCTTAATGAAAAACTGTTTTTT. This codes for CASSESKTGLNEKLFF.

The rearrangement joins TRBV7-8 to TRBJ1-4; 7 bases are shared with TRBD1. CDR1 and CDR2 (germline): SGHVS, FQNEAQ. V gave up 5 bases and J gave up 2 bases; unmatched junction bases: 5. The CDR3 runs to 15 residues. The DNA of the CDR3 is TGTGCCAGCAGCGCGATGACAGGGACTAATGAAAAACTGTTTTTT. It yields the protein CASSAMTGTNEKLFF.

The gene calls are TRBV19 and TRBJ1-5; TRBD1 matches 7 bases. Germline V gives CDR1 LNHDA, CDR2 SQIVND (reference sequence). The CDR3 is 15 residues long. J lost 2 bases, V lost 3 bases, and 4 bases had no gene match. The CDR3 here is CASSIAGTGNQPQHF. DNA of the CDR3: TGTGCCAGTAGTATTGCCGGGACAGGCAATCAGCCCCAGCATTTT.

This sequence joins TRBV9 and TRBJ2-3; D is ambiguous. The V end was cut by 1 base, the J end by 0 bases, with 12 bases between. From germline, CDR1 is SGDLS and CDR2 YYNGEE. The CDR3 runs to 16 residues. The CDR3 protein is CASSVSMTGSTDTQYF. CDR3 nucleotides: TGTGCCAGCAGCGTAAGCATGACCGGGAGCACAGATACGCAGTATTTT.

The chain uses TRBV3-1 (or the pseudogene TRBV3-2) and TRBJ1-2, with D possibly being TRBD1 (6 bases). Germline V gives CDR1 LGHDT, CDR2 YNNKEL (reference sequence). The CDR3 runs 14 residues. The ends were cut back, 0 bases at V and 4 bases at J, with 9 bases in the middle. The DNA of the CDR3 is TGTGCCAGCAGCCAAGAGGACAGTCTCTATGGCTACACCTTC. Translating gives CASSQEDSLYGYTF.

This clone was observed a single time. The rearrangement links TRBV5-4 to TRBJ1-2, with D hard to call. The CDR3 length is 13 residues. V was shortened by 4 bases and J by 4 bases, with 11 bases between the two germline ends. Per germline, CDR1 SGHNT and CDR2 YYREEE (reference sequence). The CDR3 nucleotides are TGTGCCAGCAGCGCGAGAGAGATCTATGGCTACACCTTC. Translating gives CASSAREIYGYTF.

The chain joins TRBV2 to TRBJ2-2; TRBD1 matches 7 bases. Germline V gene sequence: CDR1 SNHLY, CDR2 FYNNEI. The CDR3 contains 13 residues. Losses at the gene ends were 6 bases for V and 7 bases for J; bases not matched to a gene: 5. The chain's CDR3 is CASSARGSGELFF. The CDR3 DNA reads TGTGCCAGCAGCGCCAGGGGGAGCGGGGAGCTGTTTTTT. The full variable domain, completed using reference TRBV2 and TRBJ2-2, is EPEVTQTPSHQVTQMGQEVILRCVPISNHLYFYWYRQILGQKVEFLVSFYNNEISEKSEIFDDQFSVERPDGSNFTLKIRSTKLEDSAMYFCASSARGSGELFFGEGSRLTVL.

This clone was counted a single time. The rearrangement links TRBV5-4 to TRBJ1-1, with D hard to call. The V and J ends lost 0 bases and 5 bases respectively, with 14 bases between them. Looked up from germline, CDR1 is SGHNT and CDR2 is YYREEE (reference sequence). The CDR3 is 15 amino acids. CDR3 DNA sequence: TGTGCCAGCAGCTTGGGTGTAGGCGGGGTGACTGAAGCTTTCTTT. Protein sequence: CASSLGVGGVTEAFF.

The rearrangement joins TRBV16 to TRBJ1-4; 11 nucleotides agree with TRBD1. This CDR3 is 15 amino acids long. Trimming cost V 2 bases and J 6 bases; bases outside gene matches: 2. CDR1 is KGHSY and CDR2 is FQNENV in the germline V gene. CDR3 amino acids: CASSQPGQGDEKLFF. The DNA of the CDR3 is TGTGCCAGCAGCCAACCGGGACAGGGGGATGAAAAACTGTTTTTT.

V usage is TRBV25-1 and J usage is TRBJ1-6; D might be TRBD1 (5 bases). The germline CDR1 and CDR2 sequences are MGHDK and SYGVNS. The CDR3 runs 14 residues. Trimming cost V 2 bases and J 9 bases, with 11 bases left between them. CDR3 region: CASSEQGESSPLHF. The CDR3 DNA reads TGTGCCAGCAGTGAACAGGGTGAGTCTTCACCCCTCCACTTT.